This TCR beta chain comes out of a study of T-cell reconstitution after alpha-beta-depleted transplantation in children. Unique molecular identifiers were built into the TCRbeta library. In TCRdb, the PCR reads were re-called with MiXCR into one record per CDR3 protein. The table records hundreds of thousands of distinct CDR3 sequences, approximately 16% of them present only once. The CDR3 runs to 15 residues. Germline CDR1 and CDR2: MNHEY and SVGEGT. V was clipped by 4 bases and J by 5 bases; unmatched bases: 0. This clonotype was counted a few times. The source material was PBMCs from the stem cell graft donor, sampled from the stem cell graft. V gene TRBV6-2 or TRBV6-3 combines with J gene TRBJ2-1; 15 bases match TRBD2. This sequence originates from a human donor who donated a stem cell graft to a child with acute myeloid leukemia. CDR3 DNA: TGTGCCAGCAGTTGGACTAGCGGGGGGGACAATGAGCAGTTCTTC. This translates into CASSWTSGGDNEQFF.